The T cell receptor (beta chain) described here comes from a study of long-term antiretroviral therapy in people with HIV (dated by TCRdb to between 2020 and 2023). Turning to the overall study: The earliest samples were collected about a decade before the 2015 WHO recommendation for immediate ART, when ART was typically delayed until CD4 counts fell. About 35% of the 30 participants with HIV were female. From a few dozen adults with confirmed HIV infection, the cohort provided over 150 cryopreserved PBMC samples, gathered serially across a mean of around six years (range 1-12). Whether ART initiation and durable HIV suppression were associated with changes in peripheral blood TRB repertoire composition and diversity was tested in a retrospective serial study. No cross-contamination during QIAcube processing was shown when test extractions of a monoclonal T-cell line were performed alongside about 30 polyclonal samples. Here is what the overall study found, with its caveats: Because cell numbers in pre-ART samples were limited, unsorted PBMC were profiled instead of sorted CD4+ and CD8+ T cells. The samples were dated from the mid-2000s to the late 2010s, and the ART regimens that were used may be less effective than current ART regimens. At every time point, the repertoire was dominated by expanded TRB clones first identified before ART initiation, although this dominance fluctuated and, in many PLHIV, declined after ART. Inferences about post-ART repertoire changes were limited because no data were available on ART adherence, viral resistance or therapy changes. CDR3 length ranges in HIV repertoires were narrower than in controls, and network structure suggested an antigen-experienced repertoire with only a slight naive shift after ART. Owing to limited PBMC availability, only the TCR beta chain was sequenced, without alpha chain pairing. Starting ART was linked to a significant rise in TRB diversity, yet even after long-term ART the diversity remained significantly lower than in transplant donor controls.

This clone was found a few times. Its recognized antigen is unknown. Base qualities are not provided; no much larger clone lies one nucleotide away. The immunoSEQ hsTCRB v3.0 assay was used at survey level resolution to sequence the TRB variable region. The target sequencing depth for TRB was 40,000-50,000 T-cell genomes per sample. Pooled TRB libraries were sequenced on an Illumina MiSeq with a v3 150-cycle kit. As for how the authors treated the data: Repertoire analysis was performed in R inside a reproducible Nextflow workflow that covered QC, data transformation and analysis. LymphoSeq2, an R package for exploring AIRR-Seq data, was used to implement custom analyses. A few samples that yielded fewer than 5000 total TRB sequences were excluded, so that some 190 HIV repertoires were analyzed. Of the approximately 190 retained HIV repertoires, about 60 were collected before and 120 to 130 after ART initiation. Each repertoire was downsampled to 5000 TRB nucleotide sequences, and summary statistics were averaged across 100 downsampling iterations. The analysis kept only TRB sequences whose CDR3 regions were at least seven amino acids long. Diversity was measured with a Shannon entropy-derived clonality score and the Gini coefficient. In the repertoire networks, any two of the top 5000 CDR3 amino acid sequences were connected whenever the two sequences differed by an edit distance of one. For TRB CDR3 amino acid sequences, GLIPH2 was used to predict antigen specificity groups and MHC restriction. To flag known CMV, EBV, HIV or tissue antigen associations, CDR3 amino acid sequences were matched against VDJdb and McPAS-TCR. Pre-ART, post-ART and control groups were compared with Wilcoxon signed-rank tests and Holm-Bonferroni correction. Imported from immuneACCESS, the table was reduced by TCRdb to in-frame sequences with V and J called. These copies leave out some clones; in studies compared against another copy, an unresolved V gene accounts for under half, and the cause of the remainder is not known. V and J calls and clone size follow that table, whereas D and trimming were derived from the DNA. This sample has some 26,000 clones in its table, and more than 75% of those were observed once. The ten largest clones represent roughly 15% of the sample.

To be included, a participant needed at least one PBMC sample from before ART initiation plus at least two post-ART samples. All participants with HIV were treated in the United States of America. Before DNA extraction, cryopreserved samples of about 0.95-11 million PBMC were thawed and washed. At the time of the earliest PBMC sample, participants with HIV were aged between about 23 and 55 years. PBMC samples from each participant spanned 1-4 timepoints before ART initiation and 2-8 timepoints after ART initiation, with a median of 7 samples. Serial HIV viral load, CD4+ T-cell count, ART history and demographic data were obtained for every participant. Genomic DNA was extracted from unsorted PBMC with a Qiagen kit on a QIAcube, with processing performed in batches of 12 samples. The material was unsorted PBMCs, obtained 2.9 years after starting antiretroviral therapy. This TCR derives from a man aged 45-65 years with HIV.

DNA sequence: TGTGCCAGCAGCTTGGATACTGAAGCTTTCTTT. This translates into CASSLDTEAFF. This sequence uses TRBV5-6 and TRBJ1-1; the D gene remains uncertain. From a lookup of the germline V gene, CDR1 and CDR2 are SGHDT and YYEEEE. Between the V and J ends, shortened by 0 bases and 5 bases respectively, the junction contains 2 bases. The CDR3 sequence holds 11 residues, the cysteine and phenylalanine included. Kept here is only the CDR3 DNA, which spans 33 bases and is read in frame from base 1.